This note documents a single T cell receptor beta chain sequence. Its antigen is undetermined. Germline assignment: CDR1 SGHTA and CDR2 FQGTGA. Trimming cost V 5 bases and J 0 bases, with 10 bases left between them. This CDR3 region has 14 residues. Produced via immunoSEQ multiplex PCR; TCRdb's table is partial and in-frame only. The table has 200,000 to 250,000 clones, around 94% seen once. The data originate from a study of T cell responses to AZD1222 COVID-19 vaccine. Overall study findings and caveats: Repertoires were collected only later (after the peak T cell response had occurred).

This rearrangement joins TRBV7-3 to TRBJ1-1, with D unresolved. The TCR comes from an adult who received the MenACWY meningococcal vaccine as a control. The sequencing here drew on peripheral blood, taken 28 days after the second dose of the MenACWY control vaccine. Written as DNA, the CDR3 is TGTGCCAGCAGCCAATCCGGGGTGAACACTGAAGCTTTCTTT. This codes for CASSQSGVNTEAFF.